This TCR beta chain was sequenced during a study of T-cell memory formation after mild COVID-19. One entry per CDR3 protein results from TCRdb running MiXCR on the 5' RACE reads. The data contain 29,000 or so distinct CDR3 sequences, roughly a sixth of them singletons. The CDR3 is made up of 15 amino acids. Losses at the gene ends were 3 bases for V and 2 bases for J; bases not matched to a gene: 8. CDR1 and CDR2 from the germline V gene are DFQATT and SNEGSKA (reference sequence). The table lists this clonotype with many counts. The material sequenced was PBMCs or a T cell subset sorted from them (not recorded which). The V gene is TRBV20-1, the J gene TRBJ2-3; 7 positions agree with TRBD2. The sequence came from an adult who had mild COVID-19 (a few samples of this study predate the infection). Cell type and time point are not known. Here the CDR3 reads CSASPLADTTDTQYF. Written as DNA, the CDR3 is TGCAGTGCTAGTCCCCTAGCGGATACCACAGATACGCAGTATTTT.